Presented here are 28 T cell receptor beta chains from one specimen sequenced in a study of T-cell memory formation after mild COVID-19. One entry per CDR3 protein, called by TCRdb with MiXCR from the 5' RACE reads. The sample consists of roughly 280,000 distinct CDR3 sequences, under 8.5% of them appearing once. Specimen: PBMCs or a T cell subset sorted from them (not recorded which). The receptors derive from a man aged 18 to 29 who had mild COVID-19 (a few samples of this study predate the infection). Cell type and time point are not known.

In its sample, this clonotype was seen many times. The chain employs TRBV7-2 and TRBJ2-4, with 7 nucleotides matching TRBD1. This CDR3 has 13 amino acids. Trimming at V came to 4 bases and at J to 9 bases, leaving 6 bases not matched to a gene. The germline V gene encodes CDR1 SGHTA and CDR2 FQGNSA. CDR3 coding DNA: TGTGCCAGCAGCTCGACAGGGTTTGCCATTCAGTACTTC. Residues: CASSSTGFAIQYF.

There are a few counts of this clonotype. The chain employs TRBV5-1 and TRBJ2-5; 10 positions agree with TRBD1. The CDR3 totals 16 residues. Germline CDR1 is SGHRS and CDR2 is YFSETQ. V lost 0 bases to trimming and J lost 5 bases; unmatched junction nucleotides: 7. The CDR3 here is CASSLVGTGVRETQYF. The CDR3 DNA follows: TGCGCCAGCAGCTTGGTTGGGACAGGGGTGAGGGAGACCCAGTACTTC.

This clonotype has at least ten counts. Given a much more abundant clone one base away, this may be a read error. The V call is TRBV4-1, the J call TRBJ2-3; no clear D. With 1 base removed from V and 5 bases from J, the gap between germline ends came to 4 bases. Germline V CDR1 and CDR2: MGHRA, YSYEKL. This CDR3 region has 12 residues. CDR3 in DNA: TGCGCCAGCAGCCAAGCGGTAGATACGCAGTATTTT. This codes for CASSQAVDTQYF.

The V gene is TRBV7-2, the J gene TRBJ1-5; the D gene is possibly TRBD1 (5 bases). The V gene's germline CDR1 is SGHTA and CDR2 FQGNSA. Trimming shortened V by 5 bases and J by 0 bases, and 11 bases separated the two germline ends. This CDR3 contains 15 residues. The CDR3 reads CASSPVQGSNQPQHF. The CDR3 DNA reads as TGTGCCAGCAGCCCCGTCCAGGGTAGCAATCAGCCCCAGCATTTT.

The J gene is TRBJ1-2, the V gene TRBV27; TRBD1 is a possible D gene (5 bases). V was shortened by 5 bases and J by 2 bases, with 15 bases between the two germline ends. The CDR3 runs 15 residues. Germline V gene sequence: CDR1 MNHEY, CDR2 SMNVEV (reference sequence). The CDR3 protein is CASSAGHEKNYGYTF. The CDR3 DNA reads as TGTGCCAGCAGTGCCGGACACGAAAAAAACTATGGCTACACCTTC.

The sample holds a few counts of this clonotype. The rearrangement joins TRBV5-4 to TRBJ2-7; 8 nucleotides align to TRBD1. Unmatched junction bases numbered 6, after V lost 0 bases and J lost 7 bases. The germline gives CDR1 SGHNT, CDR2 YYREEE (reference sequence). CDR3 length equals 14 residues. Written as DNA, the CDR3 is TGTGCCAGCAGCTTGGATCAGGGGGCGCGGGAGCAGTACTTC. Translating gives CASSLDQGAREQYF.

This clonotype was recorded a few times. The V call is TRBV10-3, the J call TRBJ2-1, with TRBD1 identical over 7 bases. This CDR3 region has 15 residues. V lost 4 bases and J lost 1; bases outside the gene matches: 4. The germline V gene encodes CDR1 ENHRY and CDR2 SYGVKD. The CDR3 region has the DNA TGTGCCATCAGTGGGCCGGGACAGTCCTACAATGAGCAGTTCTTC. Its translation is CAISGPGQSYNEQFF.

This chain uses TRBV4-1 with TRBJ2-3; 10 bases agree with TRBD1. Germline V gives CDR1 MGHRA, CDR2 YSYEKL. The CDR3 runs 17 residues. V was clipped by 0 bases and J by 4 bases; unmatched bases: 7. CDR3: CASSQEIRQGAPDTQYF. The DNA for the CDR3 is TGCGCCAGCAGCCAAGAGATTCGACAGGGGGCCCCAGATACGCAGTATTTT.

This chain uses TRBV4-1 with TRBJ2-5; D is undetermined. Germline CDR1 reads MGHRA; CDR2 reads YSYEKL. The CDR3 loop spans 15 amino acids. Trimming took off 1 base at V and 5 bases at J, with 14 bases between the two ends. The chain's CDR3 is CASSQVFGLGETQYF. In DNA, the CDR3 is TGCGCCAGCAGCCAAGTATTCGGGCTAGGGGAGACCCAGTACTTC.

V is TRBV18 and J is TRBJ1-5; D is undetermined. V was shortened by 5 bases and J by 5 bases, with 13 bases between the two germline ends. Germline lookup yields CDR1 KGHSH and CDR2 LQKENI. The CDR3 has 14 amino acids. Here the CDR3 DNA reads TGTGCCAGCTCATCCTCCGGACGGGATCAGCCCCAGCATTTT. Protein sequence: CASSSSGRDQPQHF. The full variable domain, with the rest looked up from reference TRBV18 and TRBJ1-5, is NAGVMQNPRHLVRRRGQEARLRCSPMKGHSHVYWYRQLPEEGLKFMVYLQKENIIDESGMPKERFSAEFPKEGPSILRIQQVVRGDSAAYFCASSSSGRDQPQHFGDGTRLSIL.

V and J are TRBV24-1 and TRBJ1-2; TRBD1 agrees at 7 bases. Germline values: CDR1 KGHDR, CDR2 SFDVKD. The V segment lost 5 bases and the J segment 2 bases; nucleotides outside the gene matches: 7. The CDR3 sequence is 15 residues long. DNA for the CDR3: TGTGCCACCAGTGGCACGGGACAGTTCAACTATGGCTACACCTTC. Translating gives CATSGTGQFNYGYTF.

The chain recombines TRBV4-1 with TRBJ1-1; TRBD1 aligns across 9 bases. The CDR3 length is 15 residues. The V gene's germline CDR1 is MGHRA and CDR2 YSYEKL. The V and J ends lost 5 bases and 4 bases, in that order; junction bases with no gene match: 8. The CDR3 sequence: CASSNRGLMGTEAFF. CDR3 nucleotides: TGCGCCAGCAGCAACAGGGGGCTGATGGGCACTGAAGCTTTCTTT.

The CDR3 loop reads CASSFRQGSPLHF. The CDR3 DNA reads as TGTGCCAGCAGCTTCAGACAGGGGTCACCCCTCCACTTT. V usage is TRBV7-2 and J usage is TRBJ1-6; 8 bases line up with TRBD1. Germline V gives CDR1 SGHTA, CDR2 FQGNSA. With 3 bases clipped from V and 10 bases from J, the junction kept 2 bases outside the gene matches. The CDR3 is made up of 13 amino acids.

The rearrangement links TRBV7-8 to TRBJ2-7; 8 bases map to TRBD1. The CDR3 runs 13 residues. Germline V CDR1 and CDR2: SGHVS, FQNEAQ. V shed 1 base and J 6 bases; nucleotides not matched to a gene: 2. CDR3 coding DNA: TGTGCCAGCAGCTTAGTGACAGGGGTCGAGCAGTACTTC. This gives the protein CASSLVTGVEQYF.

This clonotype was counted between two and nine times. The chain recombines TRBV5-1 with TRBJ2-1; a weak D match, TRBD2 (5 bases). CDR1 and CDR2 from the germline V gene are SGHRS and YFSETQ. Trimming left V 0 bases short and J 6 bases short, with 16 bases between. The CDR3 is 16 residues long. The CDR3 DNA sequence: TGCGCCAGCAGCTTGGATTTTAACCGGGGAACCAATGAGCAGTTCTTC. Translating it yields CASSLDFNRGTNEQFF.

This clonotype was observed a handful of times. The rearrangement links TRBV6-5 to TRBJ1-6; no firm D call. Germline lookup yields CDR1 MNHEY and CDR2 SVGAGI. CDR3 length: 13 amino acids. Deletions cut 5 bases from V and 4 bases from J, with 6 bases between. DNA of the CDR3: TGTGCCAGCAGTGGACCTTATAATTCACCCCTCCACTTT. Protein sequence: CASSGPYNSPLHF.

This clonotype has only a few counts. This chain links TRBV27 with TRBJ2-3, with a tentative D call TRBD1 (5 bases). Trimming pared 8 bases from V and 2 bases from J, leaving 20 bases between. The CDR3 loop spans 16 amino acids. Germline lookup yields CDR1 MNHEY and CDR2 SMNVEV (reference sequence). CDR3 nucleotides: TGTGCCAGCGCCAGTCTGGAGAAGGGGTACACAGATACGCAGTATTTT. This sequence encodes CASASLEKGYTDTQYF.

The chain combines TRBV7-8 with TRBJ2-5; no firm D call. Germline V gives CDR1 SGHVS, CDR2 FQNEAQ. The CDR3 extends over 14 amino acids. The germline V and J ends were trimmed by 3 bases and 0 bases, with 8 bases remaining between them. CDR3 amino acids: CASSLGHYQETQYF. CDR3 sequence (DNA): TGTGCCAGCAGCTTGGGCCACTACCAAGAGACCCAGTACTTC.

The rearrangement links TRBV7-2 to TRBJ1-4, with D possibly being TRBD1 (6 bases). Germline loops: CDR1 SGHTA, CDR2 FQGNSA. CDR3 length: 11 amino acids. V shed 5 bases and J shed 10 bases, with 8 bases lying between them. The CDR3 nucleotides are TGTGCCAGCAGCAAAGGGGGAAAACTGTTTTTT. This translates into CASSKGGKLFF.

Ten or more counts support this clonotype. CDR3 sequence reads: CASSQAGTISGELFF. CDR3 in DNA: TGCGCCAGCAGCCAAGCCGGGACAATATCCGGGGAGCTGTTTTTT. The genes are TRBV4-3 and TRBJ2-2; D perhaps matches TRBD1 (6 bases). Trimming stripped 1 base from V and 6 bases from J, with 12 bases between. This CDR3 spans 15 amino acids. CDR1 is LGHNA and CDR2 is YSLEER in the germline V gene.

This clonotype occurred many times. The V and J genes are TRBV6-6 and TRBJ2-1; D remains unclear. The CDR3 is made up of 14 amino acids. V was shortened by 4 bases and J by 0 bases, with 7 bases between the two germline ends. The germline V gene has CDR1 MNHNY and CDR2 SVGAGI (reference sequence). CDR3 amino acids: CASSSASSYNEQFF. The CDR3 DNA sequence: TGTGCCAGCAGTTCGGCTAGCTCCTACAATGAGCAGTTCTTC.

In its sample, this clonotype was seen many times. The gene calls are TRBV11-2 and TRBJ2-3; no definite D call. This CDR3 spans 14 amino acids. V lost 5 bases to trimming and J lost 0 bases, with 9 bases between them. CDR1 and CDR2 (germline): SGHAT, FQNNGV. The CDR3 protein is CASSLDGSTDTQYF. Written as DNA, the CDR3 is TGTGCCAGCAGCCTGGACGGTAGCACAGATACGCAGTATTTT.

The gene calls are TRBV18 and TRBJ2-2; D ambiguous. From germline, CDR1 is KGHSH and CDR2 LQKENI. The CDR3 covers 15 residues. Trimming stripped 1 base from V and 7 bases from J, with 13 bases between. This CDR3 is CASSPRMKEDGELFF. The DNA of the CDR3 is TGTGCCAGCTCACCACGGATGAAAGAGGACGGGGAGCTGTTTTTT. The variable domain in full, completed from reference TRBV18 and TRBJ2-2, reads NAGVMQNPRHLVRRRGQEARLRCSPMKGHSHVYWYRQLPEEGLKFMVYLQKENIIDESGMPKERFSAEFPKEGPSILRIQQVVRGDSAAYFCASSPRMKEDGELFFGEGSRLTVL.

This clonotype was seen a handful of times. The rearrangement uses TRBV7-2 and TRBJ1-4; TRBD1 might be the D (5 bases). Trimming pared 1 base from V and 0 bases from J, leaving 12 bases between. Germline CDR1 SGHTA, CDR2 FQGNSA. This CDR3 spans 17 amino acids. DNA for the CDR3: TGTGCCAGCAGCTTAGTCGCTGGGGGTACAACTAATGAAAAACTGTTTTTT. This translates into CASSLVAGGTTNEKLFF. Full variable domain (rest looked up from reference TRBV7-2 and TRBJ1-4): GAGVSQSPSNKVTEKGKDVELRCDPISGHTALYWYRQSLGQGLEFLIYFQGNSAPDKSGLPSDRFSAERTGGSVSTLTIQRTQQEDSAVYLCASSLVAGGTTNEKLFFGSGTQLSVL.

In this sample, this clonotype turned up a few times. The chain links TRBV29-1 to TRBJ2-2; 10 bases fit TRBD2. This CDR3 comprises 13 residues. Trimming removed 7 bases from V and 6 bases from J; junction bases left unmatched: 5. Germline CDR1 is SQVTM and CDR2 is ANQGSEA. CDR3 region: CSGIGTSAGELFF. CDR3 nucleotides: TGCAGCGGGATAGGGACTAGCGCCGGGGAGCTGTTTTTT.

This clonotype turned up a few times. The rearrangement joins TRBV20-1 to TRBJ2-5; no definite D call. The CDR3 runs 12 residues. The germline gives CDR1 DFQATT, CDR2 SNEGSKA (reference sequence). V was pared by 5 bases and J by 3 bases, with 10 bases between. CDR3 DNA: TGCAGTGCTCAGAGAGGAGAAGAGACCCAGTACTTC. Its translation: CSAQRGEETQYF.

This chain connects TRBV18 to TRBJ1-1; TRBD1 is a possible D gene (6 bases). From germline, CDR1 is KGHSH and CDR2 LQKENI. CDR3 length: 16 residues. Trimming removed 0 bases from V and 4 bases from J, with 15 bases in between. The CDR3 reads CASSPPLGGTTTEAFF. The DNA for the CDR3 is TGTGCCAGCTCACCACCGCTAGGGGGGACTACCACTGAAGCTTTCTTT.

This clonotype showed up just a few times. The chain combines TRBV5-1 with TRBJ2-7; tentative D call: TRBD2 (5 bases). V lost 4 bases to trimming and J lost 6 bases, with 17 bases between them. The V gene's germline CDR1 is SGHRS and CDR2 YFSETQ. The CDR3 extends over 14 amino acids. CDR3 protein: CASSPRGLAREQYF. In DNA form, the CDR3 reads TGCGCCAGCAGCCCCCGCGGTCTAGCACGCGAGCAGTACTTC.